The present T cell receptor (beta chain) was sequenced within a study of T-cell memory formation after mild COVID-19. Overall study: Across donors, TCR clusters were largely donor specific.

The CDR3 is made up of 16 amino acids. MiXCR, run by TCRdb on the 5' RACE reads, gives a single entry per CDR3 protein. The sample holds fewer than 650,000 distinct CDR3 sequences, about 20% seen once. This clonotype was seen a handful of times. The sequenced material came from PBMCs or a T cell subset sorted from them (not recorded which). The TCR comes from an adult woman who had mild COVID-19 (a few samples of this study predate the infection). Cell type and time point are not known. J is TRBJ2-1 and V is TRBV1; the tabulated D call, TRBD1, remains unverified against the DNA. TRBV1 is annotated as a pseudogene. The CDR3 spells CTSSHPNFPTWDEQFF. In nucleotides, the CDR3 is TGCACCAGCAGTCACCCGAACTTCCCGACTTGGGATGAGCAGTTCTTC.